A selection of T cell receptor beta chains follows, all from one sample in a study of blood T cell repertoires in COVID-19. Libraries were prepared by immunoSEQ multiplex PCR; TCRdb keeps only in-frame clonotypes and omits some of them. The table has approximately 230,000 clones, around nine tenths seen once. Sequencing was performed on peripheral blood. These receptor sequences come from a man aged 18-30 years with active or convalescent COVID-19. Both conserved end residues are part of each CDR3. D genes are given only for firm matches. Clone size is stated in some rows and not others, as once, few, many or a class when expanded.

size	D	V	J	DNA	CDR3
NA	TRBD2	TRBV5-4	TRBJ2-1	TGTGCCAGCAGCCCGGGGGGGGCAGGGAAGTACAATGAGCAGTTCTTC	CASSPGGAGKYNEQFF
NA	NA	TRBV5-1	TRBJ1-2	TGCGCCAGCAGCTTGGGGGGCAGGGTAAACTATGGCTACACCTTC	CASSLGGRVNYGYTF
NA	TRBD1	TRBV5-4	TRBJ2-3	TGTGCCAGCAGCTTGGGGGGACAGGCAGATACGCAGTATTTT	CASSLGGQADTQYF
NA	TRBD1	TRBV7-2	TRBJ2-2	TGTGCCAGCAGCTTAGGACAGGGCACCGGGGAGCTGTTTTTT	CASSLGQGTGELFF
NA	TRBD1	TRBV10-3	TRBJ1-1	TGTGCCATCAGAGGGACAGATAACACTGAAGCTTTCTTT	CAIRGTDNTEAFF
NA	TRBD2	TRBV15	TRBJ2-7	TGTGCCACCAGCAGAGACTCAAGGTCGGGCGGGAGCTCCTACGAGCAGTACTTC	CATSRDSRSGGSSYEQYF
once	NA	TRBV29-1	TRBJ2-4	TGCAGCGTTGAGTGGGGGGGGCGCAAAAACATTCAGTACTTC	CSVEWGGRKNIQYF
NA	NA	TRBV11-2	TRBJ2-5	TGTGCCAGCAGCTTACAGGGTTGGGAGACCCAGTACTTC	CASSLQGWETQYF
NA	NA	TRBV3-1/TRBV3-2	TRBJ2-2	TGTGCCAGCAGCCGGACAGCGACGAACACCGGGGAGCTGTTTTTT	CASSRTATNTGELFF
NA	NA	TRBV27	TRBJ1-2	TGTGCCAGCGGCGTAGGGGGATGGGGGGGCTACACCTTC	CASGVGGWGGYTF